Shown below are 15 T cell receptor beta chains from a single sample sequenced in a study of tumor-infiltrating lymphocytes in primary liver carcinoma. TCR beta cDNA was prepared out of about 510 ng total RNA by means of a constant-region primer. A slightly modified ARM-PCR protocol with three nested multiplex PCR rounds produced these TCR beta libraries. Two initial PCR rounds of around 10 cycles each paired TRBV1-TRBV30 forward primers with a C-beta reverse primer. In TCRdb, the multiplex PCR reads were re-called with MiXCR into one record per CDR3 protein. The sample shows just over 300,000 distinct CDR3 sequences, around three fifths of them seen only once. RNA was extracted from whole blood without cell sorting, alongside germline DNA. Sequencing was performed on peripheral blood. The source is a woman aged 25 to 39 with primary liver carcinoma and hepatitis B virus infection.

About this clonotype: The final CDR3 position lacks the conserved phenylalanine or tryptophan, pointing to a likely read error. V and J are TRBV30 and TRBJ1-1; no definite D call. Germline V gives CDR1 GTSNPN, CDR2 SVGIG (reference sequence). The CDR3 extends over 12 amino acids. Trimming removed 2 bases from V and 1 base from J, with 5 bases in between. CDR3 sequence: CAWSYGNTEAFI. CDR3 nucleotide sequence: TGTGCCTGGAGTTATGGGAACACTGAAGCTTTCATT.

The chain uses TRBV28 and TRBJ1-4, with TRBD1 matching over 7 bases. J was trimmed by 8 bases and V by 6 bases; bases with no gene match: 9. The CDR3 spans 14 residues. Germline V gene sequence: CDR1 MDHEN, CDR2 SYDVKM. CDR3 sequence reads: CASSSRDREEKLFF. The CDR3 nucleotides are TGTGCCAGCAGCAGCCGGGACAGAGAAGAAAAACTGTTTTTT. The entire variable domain, with the rest obtained from reference TRBV28 and TRBJ1-4, is as follows: DVKVTQSSRYLVKRTGEKVFLECVQDMDHENMFWYRQDPGLGLRLIYFSYDVKMKEKGDIPEGYSVSREKKERFSLILESASTNQTSMYLCASSSRDREEKLFFGSGTQLSVL.

CDR3 protein: CASSPLAGTGTGELFF. In nucleotides, the CDR3 is TGTGCCAGCAGCCCCCTCGCCGGGACAGGGACCGGGGAGCTGTTTTTT. This sequence joins TRBV7-8 and TRBJ2-2; TRBD1 aligns across 9 bases. Per the germline V gene, CDR1 is SGHVS and CDR2 is FQNEAQ. V was clipped by 5 bases and J by 5 bases; unmatched bases: 9. CDR3 length equals 16 residues.

This clonotype was seen repeatedly, ten times or more. J is TRBJ2-2 and V is TRBV12-3 or TRBV12-4; TRBD2 matches 7 bases. CDR3 size: 13 residues. V lost 11 bases to trimming and J lost 7 bases; unmatched junction nucleotides: 10. CDR3 region: CAFPTSRNGELFF. In DNA form, the CDR3 reads TGTGCCTTCCCGACTAGCCGGAACGGGGAGCTGTTTTTT.

On this clonotype: One junction end disagrees with the germline gene, perhaps due to a read error. The CDR3 spells CASSQGSRNTEAFF. Here the CDR3 DNA reads TGCGCCAGCAGCCAAGGGTCCCGTAACACTGAAGCCTTCTTT. The rearrangement links TRBV5-1 to TRBJ1-1; the D is unclear. The CDR3 is 14 residues long. The germline CDR1 and CDR2 sequences are SGHRS and YFSETQ.

There are many counts of this clonotype. This sequence joins TRBV11-2 and TRBJ2-2; D ambiguous. Germline values: CDR1 SGHAT, CDR2 FQNNGV. This CDR3 is 12 amino acids long. Trimming pared 6 bases from V and 6 bases from J, leaving 8 bases between. Written as DNA, the CDR3 is TGTGCCAGCAGTGTAGGAGCCGGGGAGCTGTTTTTT. Protein sequence: CASSVGAGELFF.

This clonotype was seen at least ten times. V gene TRBV12-3 or TRBV12-4 combines with J gene TRBJ1-6, with D possibly TRBD1 on 5 matching bases. CDR3 length equals 15 residues. V lost 6 bases and J lost 7, with 16 bases in between. The CDR3 sequence: CASRSQDGANSPLHF. In nucleotides, the CDR3 is TGTGCCAGCAGATCTCAGGATGGGGCAAATTCACCCCTCCACTTT.

Regarding this clonotype: Being one base from a much bigger clone, this may be a read error. The CDR3 does not end in the conserved phenylalanine or tryptophan, so this is likely a read error. The V call is TRBV4-2, the J call TRBJ2-5; TRBD2 matches at 12 bases. The germline gives CDR1 LGHNA, CDR2 YNFKEQ. This CDR3 is 17 amino acids long. The DNA of the CDR3 is TGTGCCAGCAGCAAAGATCATGGGACTAGCGGGTCAGAGACCCAGTACTTG. This sequence encodes CASSKDHGTSGSETQYL.

With respect to this clonotype: The CDR3 end shows no conserved phenylalanine or tryptophan, and so a read error is likely. The chain carries TRBV7-8 and TRBJ2-7, with TRBD1 identical over 9 bases. V was pared by 5 bases and J by 0 bases, with 11 bases of the junction left unmatched. The CDR3 sequence is 17 residues long. Germline loops: CDR1 SGHVS, CDR2 FQNEAQ. The CDR3 region has the DNA TGTGCCAGCAGCATATTACCCGGACAGGGGAGCTCCTACGAGCAGTACCTC. Translation gives CASSILPGQGSSYEQYL.

A word on this clonotype: One junction end does not reproduce the germline sequence, and a read error may be involved. The chain links TRBV11-1 to TRBJ2-3; D uncertain. Germline V lookup: CDR1 SGHAT, CDR2 FQDESV (reference sequence). The CDR3 is made up of 15 amino acids. In DNA, the CDR3 is TGTGCCAGCAGACGAGACATGGAATATCCAGATACGCAGTGTTTT. It specifies CASRRDMEYPDTQCF. Based on the CDR3 plus reference TRBV11-1 and TRBJ2-3, the full variable domain is EAEVAQSPRYKITEKSQAVAFWCDPISGHATLYWYRQILGQGPELLVQFQDESVVDDSQLPKDRFSAERLKGVDSTLKIQPAELGDSAMYLCASRRDMEYPDTQCFGPGTRLTVL.

On this clonotype itself: One end of the junction does not line up with germline, which may come from a read error. The chain recombines TRBV11-2 with TRBJ2-7; possible D gene TRBD2, 5 bases. In germline, CDR1 is SGHAT, CDR2 FQNNGV. The CDR3 contains 14 residues. The CDR3 loop reads CVSSRGPTSYEQYF. The CDR3 DNA is TGTGTCAGCAGTCGAGGGCCTACGTCCTACGAGCAGTACTTC.

This clonotype was picked up many times. The gene calls are TRBV6-5 and TRBJ2-5, with 7 bases that match TRBD1. The trim removed 0 bases at V and 4 bases at J, leaving 2 bases unmatched. CDR3 length: 14 residues. Looked up from germline, CDR1 is MNHEY and CDR2 is SVGAGI. This CDR3 reads CASSYSTGLETQYF. DNA for the CDR3: TGTGCCAGCAGTTACTCGACAGGGCTAGAGACCCAGTACTTC.

The rearrangement uses TRBV6-1 and TRBJ2-2; D remains unclear. Germline CDR1 is MNHNS and CDR2 is SASEGT. The V and J ends lost 6 bases and 1 base respectively, with 9 bases between them. This CDR3 has 14 amino acids. In DNA form, the CDR3 reads TGTGCCAGCAGGGGCGGTCTGAACACCGGGGAGCTGTTTTTT. Translation gives CASRGGLNTGELFF.

Many counts were recorded for this clonotype. The gene calls are TRBV11-2 and TRBJ2-3; possible D gene TRBD2, 5 bases. CDR3 length: 15 residues. CDR1 is SGHAT, CDR2 FQNNGV, per germline. Deletions cut 1 base from V and 0 bases from J, with 8 bases between. CDR3 amino acids: CASSLVARSTDTQYF. As DNA, the CDR3 is TGTGCCAGCAGCTTAGTAGCGAGAAGCACAGATACGCAGTATTTT. The whole variable domain, remainder taken from reference TRBV11-2 and TRBJ2-3, is EAGVAQSPRYKIIEKRQSVAFWCNPISGHATLYWYQQILGQGPKLLIQFQNNGVVDDSQLPKDRFSAERLKGVDSTLKIQPAKLEDSAVYLCASSLVARSTDTQYFGPGTRLTVL.

For this clonotype: Given a much more abundant clone one base away, this may be a read error. The rearrangement joins TRBV29-1 to TRBJ1-1, with 7 bases identical to TRBD1. The germline V gene has CDR1 SQVTM and CDR2 ANQGSEA. CDR3 length: 13 amino acids. Losses at the gene ends were 6 bases for V and 5 bases for J; bases not matched to a gene: 9. CDR3 in DNA: TGCAGCGTCGCCCAAGGGGGCCCGACTGAAGCTTTCTTT. Amino acid sequence: CSVAQGGPTEAFF.